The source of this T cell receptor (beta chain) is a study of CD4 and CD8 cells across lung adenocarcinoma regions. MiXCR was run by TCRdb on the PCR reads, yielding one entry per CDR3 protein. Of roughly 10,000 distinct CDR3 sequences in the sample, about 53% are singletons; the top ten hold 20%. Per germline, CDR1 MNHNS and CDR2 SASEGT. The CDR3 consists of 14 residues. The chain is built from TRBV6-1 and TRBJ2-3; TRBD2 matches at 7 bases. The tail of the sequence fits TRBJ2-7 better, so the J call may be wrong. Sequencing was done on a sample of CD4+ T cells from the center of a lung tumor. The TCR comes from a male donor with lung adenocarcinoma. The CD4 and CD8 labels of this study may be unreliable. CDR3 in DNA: TGTGCCAGCAGTGGGACTAGTGGGGCAGATACGCAGTACTTC. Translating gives CASSGTSGADTQYF.